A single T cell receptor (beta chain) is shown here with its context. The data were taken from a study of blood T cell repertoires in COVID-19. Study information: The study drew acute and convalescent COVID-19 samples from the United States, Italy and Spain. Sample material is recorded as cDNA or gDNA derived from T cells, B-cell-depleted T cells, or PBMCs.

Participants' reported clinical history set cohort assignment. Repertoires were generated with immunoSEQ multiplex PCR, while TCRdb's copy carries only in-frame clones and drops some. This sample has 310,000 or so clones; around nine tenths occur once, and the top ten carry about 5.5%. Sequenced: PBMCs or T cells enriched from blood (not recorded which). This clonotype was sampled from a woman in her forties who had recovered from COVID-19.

For the CDR3, the DNA is TGTGCCAGCAGCTCCGGAGACAGTGGCGATCAGCCCCAGCATTTT. Encoded protein: CASSSGDSGDQPQHF. The chain recombines TRBV7-6 with TRBJ1-5, with D perhaps TRBD1 (5 bases). The V end was cut by 4 bases, the J end by 5 bases, with 15 bases between. The CDR3 sequence is 15 residues long. Germline V lookup: CDR1 SGHVS, CDR2 FNYEAQ.